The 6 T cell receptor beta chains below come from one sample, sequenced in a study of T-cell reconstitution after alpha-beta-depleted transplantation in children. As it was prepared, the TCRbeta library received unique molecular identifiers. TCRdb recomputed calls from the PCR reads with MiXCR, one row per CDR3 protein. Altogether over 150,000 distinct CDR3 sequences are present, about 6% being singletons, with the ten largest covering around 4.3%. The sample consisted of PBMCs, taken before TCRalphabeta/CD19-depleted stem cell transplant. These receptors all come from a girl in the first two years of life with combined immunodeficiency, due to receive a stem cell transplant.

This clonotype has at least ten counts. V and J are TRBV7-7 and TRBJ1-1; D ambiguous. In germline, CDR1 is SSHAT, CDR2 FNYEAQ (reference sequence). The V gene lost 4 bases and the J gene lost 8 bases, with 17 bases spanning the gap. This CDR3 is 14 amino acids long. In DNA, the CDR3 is TGTGCCAGCAGCTCGAATAGGACGTTGGACGAAGCTTTCTTT. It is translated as CASSSNRTLDEAFF.

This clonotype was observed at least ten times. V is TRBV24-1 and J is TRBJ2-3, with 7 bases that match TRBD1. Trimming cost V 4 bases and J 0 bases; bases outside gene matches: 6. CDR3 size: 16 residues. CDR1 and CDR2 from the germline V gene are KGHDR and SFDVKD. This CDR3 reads CATSEGDSFSTDTQYF. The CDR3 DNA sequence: TGTGCCACCAGTGAGGGGGACAGCTTTAGCACAGATACGCAGTATTTT.

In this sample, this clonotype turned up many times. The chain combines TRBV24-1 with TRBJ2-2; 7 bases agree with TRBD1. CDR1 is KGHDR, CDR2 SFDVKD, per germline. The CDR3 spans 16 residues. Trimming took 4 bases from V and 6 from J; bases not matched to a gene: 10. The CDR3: CATSDPARGRPGELFF. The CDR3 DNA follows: TGTGCCACCAGTGACCCGGCAAGGGGGCGGCCCGGGGAGCTGTTTTTT.

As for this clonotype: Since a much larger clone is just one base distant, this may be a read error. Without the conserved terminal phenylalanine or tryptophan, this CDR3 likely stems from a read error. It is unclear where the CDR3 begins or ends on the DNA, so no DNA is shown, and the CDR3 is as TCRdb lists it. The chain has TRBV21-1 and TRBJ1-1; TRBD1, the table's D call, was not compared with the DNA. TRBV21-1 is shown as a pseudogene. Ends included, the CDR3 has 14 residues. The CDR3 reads CASSTWTTNTEAFI.

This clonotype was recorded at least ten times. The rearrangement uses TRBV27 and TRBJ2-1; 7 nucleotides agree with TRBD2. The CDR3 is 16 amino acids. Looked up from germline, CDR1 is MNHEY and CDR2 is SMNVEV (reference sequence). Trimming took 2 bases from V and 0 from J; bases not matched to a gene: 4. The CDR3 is CASSLGGVPSYNEQFF. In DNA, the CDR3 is TGTGCCAGCAGTTTAGGGGGGGTGCCCTCCTACAATGAGCAGTTCTTC.

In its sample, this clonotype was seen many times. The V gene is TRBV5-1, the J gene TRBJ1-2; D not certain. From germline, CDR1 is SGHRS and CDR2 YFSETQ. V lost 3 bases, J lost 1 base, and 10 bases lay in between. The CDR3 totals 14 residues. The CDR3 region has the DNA TGCGCCAGCAGCTCCGGACCCGGTAACTATGGCTACACCTTC. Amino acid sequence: CASSSGPGNYGYTF.